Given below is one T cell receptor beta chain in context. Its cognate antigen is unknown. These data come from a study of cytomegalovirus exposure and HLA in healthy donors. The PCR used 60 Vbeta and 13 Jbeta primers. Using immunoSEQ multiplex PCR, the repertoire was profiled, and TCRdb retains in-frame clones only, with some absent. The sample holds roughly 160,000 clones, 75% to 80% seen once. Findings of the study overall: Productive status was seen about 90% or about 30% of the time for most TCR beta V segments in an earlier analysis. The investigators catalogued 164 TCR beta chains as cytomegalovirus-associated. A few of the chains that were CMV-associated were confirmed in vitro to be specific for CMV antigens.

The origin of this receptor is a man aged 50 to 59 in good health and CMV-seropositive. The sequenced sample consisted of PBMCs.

The CDR3 DNA is TGTGCCAGCAGCACCTCGGGGGGCCACAATCAGCCCCAGCATTTT. It codes for CASSTSGGHNQPQHF. The chain recombines TRBV6-6 with TRBJ1-5, with D maybe TRBD1 (6 bases). Trimming took 6 bases from V and 3 from J, leaving 15 bases between them. Germline CDR1 and CDR2: MNHNY and SVGAGI (reference sequence). CDR3 length: 15 residues.